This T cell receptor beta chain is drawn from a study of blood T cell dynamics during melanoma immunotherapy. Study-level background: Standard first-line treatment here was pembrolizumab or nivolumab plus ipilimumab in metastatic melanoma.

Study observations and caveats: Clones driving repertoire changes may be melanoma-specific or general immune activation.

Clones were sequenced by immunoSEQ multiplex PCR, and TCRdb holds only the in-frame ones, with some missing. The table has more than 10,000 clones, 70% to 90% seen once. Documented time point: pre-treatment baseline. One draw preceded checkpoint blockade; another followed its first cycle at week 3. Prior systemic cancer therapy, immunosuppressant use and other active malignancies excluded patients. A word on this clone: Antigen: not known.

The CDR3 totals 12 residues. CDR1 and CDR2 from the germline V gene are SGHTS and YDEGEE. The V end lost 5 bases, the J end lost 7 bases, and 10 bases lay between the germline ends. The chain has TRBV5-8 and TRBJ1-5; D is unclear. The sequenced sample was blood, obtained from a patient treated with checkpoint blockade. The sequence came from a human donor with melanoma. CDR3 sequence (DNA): TGTGCCAGCAGAAAGACCACCCAGCCCCAGCATTTT. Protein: CASRKTTQPQHF.